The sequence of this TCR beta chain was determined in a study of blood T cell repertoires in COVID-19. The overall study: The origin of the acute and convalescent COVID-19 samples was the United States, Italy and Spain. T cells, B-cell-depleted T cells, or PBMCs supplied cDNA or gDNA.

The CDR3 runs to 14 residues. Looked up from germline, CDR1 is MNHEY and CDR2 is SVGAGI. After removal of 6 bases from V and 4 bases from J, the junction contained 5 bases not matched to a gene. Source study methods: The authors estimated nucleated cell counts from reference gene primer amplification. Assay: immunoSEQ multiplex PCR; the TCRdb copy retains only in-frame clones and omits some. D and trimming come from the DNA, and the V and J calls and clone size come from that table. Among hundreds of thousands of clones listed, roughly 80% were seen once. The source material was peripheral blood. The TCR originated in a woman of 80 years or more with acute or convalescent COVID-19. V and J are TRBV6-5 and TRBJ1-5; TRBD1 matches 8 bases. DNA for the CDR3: TGTGCCAGCAGACAGGGGGGTAGAAATCAGCCCCAGCATTTT. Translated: CASRQGGRNQPQHF.